A single count supports the clone carrying this T cell receptor (beta chain). These data belong to a study of blood T cell repertoires in COVID-19. Study background: COVID-19 samples from acute and convalescent phases originated in the United States, Italy and Spain. T cells, B-cell-depleted T cells, or PBMCs supplied cDNA or gDNA.

Trimming removed 3 bases at V and 1 base at J, with 18 bases between. Per the germline V gene, CDR1 is LNHDA and CDR2 is SQIVND (reference sequence). This CDR3 is 17 amino acids long. Authors' processing steps: Amplification of reference gene primers provided the estimated nucleated cell counts. Some clones are missing from TCRdb's copy, which holds only in-frame ones; the method was immunoSEQ multiplex PCR. V and J calls plus clone size are reproduced from that table; the DNA served to infer D and trimming. The repertoire holds approximately 92,000 clones, roughly 80% seen once, with about 17% in the top ten.

This sequence was found in an elderly man with acute or convalescent COVID-19. The sample was peripheral blood. The chain combines TRBV19 with TRBJ1-1, with D possibly TRBD1 on 6 matching bases. CDR3 amino acids: CASSMGDVGARNTEAFF. CDR3 sequence (DNA): TGTGCCAGTAGTATGGGGGACGTGGGGGCGAGGAACACTGAAGCTTTCTTT.